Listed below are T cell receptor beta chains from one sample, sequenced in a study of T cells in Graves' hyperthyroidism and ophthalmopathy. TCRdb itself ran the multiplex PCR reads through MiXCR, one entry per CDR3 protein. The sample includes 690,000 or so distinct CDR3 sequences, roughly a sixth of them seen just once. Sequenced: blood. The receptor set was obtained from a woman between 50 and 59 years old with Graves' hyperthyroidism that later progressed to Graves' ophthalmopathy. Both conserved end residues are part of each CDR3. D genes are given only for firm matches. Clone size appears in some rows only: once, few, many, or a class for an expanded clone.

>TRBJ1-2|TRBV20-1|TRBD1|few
CSAWTGVYGYTF
TGCAGTGCTTGGACAGGGGTGTATGGCTACACCTTC
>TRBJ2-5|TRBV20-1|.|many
CSARAPVQETQYF
TGCAGTGCTAGAGCTCCCGTACAAGAGACCCAGTACTTC
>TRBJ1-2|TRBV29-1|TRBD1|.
CSVEGTKQGADYGYTF
TGCAGCGTTGAAGGGACTAAACAGGGGGCCGACTATGGCTACACCTTC
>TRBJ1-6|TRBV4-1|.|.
CASSQAQVEPLHF
TGCGCCAGCAGCCAAGCCCAAGTAGAACCCCTCCACTTT
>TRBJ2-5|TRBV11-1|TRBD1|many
CASSFQGARETQYF
TGTGCCAGCAGCTTCCAGGGGGCGCGGGAGACCCAGTACTTC
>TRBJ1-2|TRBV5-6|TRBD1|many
CASSWRTGGIYGYTF
TGTGCCAGCAGCTGGCGGACAGGGGGGATCTATGGCTACACCTTC
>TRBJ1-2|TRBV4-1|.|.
CASSQDEEGDGYTF
TGCGCCAGCAGCCAAGATGAGGAAGGAGATGGCTACACCTTC
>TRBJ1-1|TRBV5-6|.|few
CASSLALGRGMNTEAFF
TGTGCCAGCAGCTTGGCCTTGGGACGGGGCATGAACACTGAAGCTTTCTTT
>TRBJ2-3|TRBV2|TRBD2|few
CASSAQGLAGGQKDTQYF
TGTGCCAGCAGTGCCCAGGGACTAGCGGGAGGACAGAAAGATACGCAGTATTTT
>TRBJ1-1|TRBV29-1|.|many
CSVSRARATEAFF
TGCAGCGTCAGCCGGGCCCGAGCCACTGAAGCTTTCTTT
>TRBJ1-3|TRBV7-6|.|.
CASSLGGSTSGNTIYF
TGTGCCAGCAGCTTAGGTGGGTCCACCTCTGGAAACACCATATATTTT
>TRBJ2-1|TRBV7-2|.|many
CASSRRGFNEQFF
TGTGCCAGCAGCAGAAGGGGGTTCAATGAGCAGTTCTTC
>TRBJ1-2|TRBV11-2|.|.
CASSPQTTGYTF
TGTGCCAGCAGCCCGCAGACAACCGGCTACACCTTC
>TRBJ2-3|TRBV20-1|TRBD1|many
CSARSPGQGGTDTQYF
TGCAGTGCTAGATCTCCGGGACAGGGGGGCACAGATACGCAGTATTTT
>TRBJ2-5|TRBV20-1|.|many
CSARIVRGTETQYF
TGCAGTGCTAGAATCGTGAGAGGGACTGAGACCCAGTACTTC
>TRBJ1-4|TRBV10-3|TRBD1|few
CAISGQGATNEKLFF
TGTGCCATCAGTGGACAGGGAGCAACTAATGAAAAACTGTTTTTT
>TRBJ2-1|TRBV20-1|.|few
CSARALTEISPYNEQFF
TGCAGTGCTAGAGCTCTGACAGAGATTAGCCCCTACAATGAGCAGTTCTTC
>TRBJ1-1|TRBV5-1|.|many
CASSFGGNTEAFF
TGTGCCAGCAGCTTCGGGGGGAACACTGAAGCTTTCTTT
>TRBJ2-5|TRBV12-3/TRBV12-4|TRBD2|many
CASSREVTRDQTQTQYF
TGTGCCAGCAGCCGGGAGGTCACAAGAGACCAGACCCAGACCCAGTACTTC
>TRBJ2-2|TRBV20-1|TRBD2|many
CSAESSGGPGELFF
TGCAGTGCAGAAAGTAGCGGGGGGCCCGGGGAGCTGTTTTTT
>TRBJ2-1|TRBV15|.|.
CATSRVPGSYNEQFF
TGTGCCACCAGCAGAGTTCCCGGCTCCTACAATGAGCAGTTCTTC
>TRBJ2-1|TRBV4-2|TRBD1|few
CASSLLGQADNEQFF
TGTGCCAGCAGCCTCCTCGGACAGGCAGACAATGAGCAGTTCTTC
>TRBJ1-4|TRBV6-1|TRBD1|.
CASTHSDREGEKLFF
TGTGCCAGCACCCATTCGGACAGGGAGGGCGAAAAACTGTTTTTT
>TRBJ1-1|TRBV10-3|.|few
CAISPRLDSTAFF
TGTGCCATCAGTCCCCGCCTCGACAGCACGGCTTTCTTT
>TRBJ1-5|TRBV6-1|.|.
CASSSSRGGPQHF
TGTGCCAGCAGTTCGTCCCGGGGGGGGCCCCAGCATTTT
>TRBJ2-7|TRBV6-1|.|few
CASSEVGRGEQYF
TGTGCCAGCAGTGAAGTGGGGCGTGGGGAGCAGTACTTC
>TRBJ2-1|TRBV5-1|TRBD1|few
CASSTGTGDLYNEQFF
TGCGCCAGCAGCACTGGGACAGGGGACCTTTACAATGAGCAGTTCTTC
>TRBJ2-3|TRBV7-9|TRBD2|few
CASSLQGLAGGLDTQYF
TGTGCCAGCAGCTTACAGGGACTAGCGGGGGGGTTGGATACGCAGTATTTT
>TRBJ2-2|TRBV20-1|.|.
CSAGIAGELFF
TGCAGTGCTGGTATTGCCGGGGAGCTGTTTTTT
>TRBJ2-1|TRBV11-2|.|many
CASSSGRGGGRVEQFF
TGTGCCAGCAGCTCAGGCCGTGGTGGGGGCCGGGTTGAGCAGTTCTTC
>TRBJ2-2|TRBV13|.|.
CASSLVSSVNTGELFF
TGTGCCAGCAGCTTAGTCTCCAGTGTGAACACCGGGGAGCTGTTTTTT
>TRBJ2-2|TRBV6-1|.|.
CASSPGLKDTGELFF
TGTGCCAGCAGCCCAGGGTTAAAAGACACCGGGGAGCTGTTTTTT
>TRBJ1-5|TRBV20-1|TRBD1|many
CSARDSTGTGNSNQPQHF
TGCAGTGCTAGAGATTCGACAGGGACGGGAAATAGCAATCAGCCCCAGCATTTT
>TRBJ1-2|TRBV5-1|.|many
CASSGGPQGYTF
TGCGCCAGCAGCGGGGGACCCCAGGGCTACACCTTC
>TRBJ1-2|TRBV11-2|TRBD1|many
CASSYQDRSNYGYTF
TGTGCCAGCAGCTACCAGGACAGGAGTAACTATGGCTACACCTTC